This T cell receptor beta chain emerged from a study of response to subunit inactivated influenza vaccine. MiXCR, run by TCRdb on the RT-PCR reads, gives a single entry per CDR3 protein. The sample comprises around 750,000 distinct CDR3 sequences, around 21% of which are singletons, and approximately 10% rests with the top ten. The CDR3 extends over 10 amino acids. The germline gives CDR1 SQVTM, CDR2 ANQGSEA. Deletions cut 4 bases from V and 8 bases from J, with 6 bases between. Study conclusions and caveats: Authors suggested each seasonal flu vaccination may recruit only limited numbers of new T cells.

In this sample, this clonotype turned up many times. Its antigen is not known. This receptor was taken from a man aged 45-65 years who received an inactivated influenza vaccine. The source was PBMCs from blood, collected 4 to 6 days after vaccination. The chain links TRBV29-1 to TRBJ2-1; D is ambiguous. The CDR3 here is CSVARDEQFF. The CDR3 bases are TGCAGCGTTGCCCGGGATGAGCAGTTCTTC.